The 26 T cell receptor beta chains listed next were all sequenced from one sample in a study of T cells in Graves' hyperthyroidism and ophthalmopathy. Regions amplified from RNA transcripts were the TCR beta CDR3 regions. The TCR CDR3 first-round RT-PCR relied on the HTBI primer set. TCRdb reprocessed the multiplex PCR reads via MiXCR and lists one record per CDR3 protein. The table has roughly 350,000 distinct CDR3 sequences, roughly 14% seen once. The source material was blood. These receptors all come from a woman between 25 and 40 years old with Graves' hyperthyroidism.

Ten or more counts support this clonotype. This chain connects TRBV12-3 or TRBV12-4 to TRBJ1-4; TRBD1 might be the D (6 bases). V dropped 3 bases and J dropped 8 bases, with 13 bases sitting between them. The CDR3 runs to 14 residues. For the CDR3, the DNA is TGTGCCAGCAGTTTGTCGGGGGCTCAGGAAAAACTGTTTTTT. Its protein product is CASSLSGAQEKLFF.

This clonotype has just a few counts. This chain connects TRBV3-1 to TRBJ2-1; possible D gene TRBD1, 5 bases. The V end lost 0 bases, the J end lost 3 bases, and 9 bases lay between the germline ends. Germline CDR1 reads LGHDT; CDR2 reads YNNKEL (reference sequence). The CDR3 runs 15 residues. DNA for the CDR3: TGTGCCAGCAGCCAAGACGGACACCTCTACAATGAGCAGTTCTTC. The encoded protein is CASSQDGHLYNEQFF.

This clonotype was observed a handful of times. The J gene is TRBJ2-4, the V gene TRBV15, with 12 bases fitting TRBD1. From germline, CDR1 is LNHNV and CDR2 YYDKDF (reference sequence). The CDR3 extends over 17 amino acids. The V segment lost 0 bases and the J segment 8 bases; nucleotides outside the gene matches: 8. The CDR3 is CATSRERGGQGADIQYF. The CDR3 DNA follows: TGTGCCACCAGCAGAGAAAGGGGGGGACAGGGGGCCGACATTCAGTACTTC.

This clonotype was counted at least ten times. This rearrangement joins TRBV6-6 to TRBJ1-2, with a tentative D call TRBD1 (5 bases). Germline-derived CDR1 and CDR2 are MNHNY and SVGAGI (reference sequence). Trimming cost V 0 bases and J 6 bases, with 14 bases left between them. The CDR3 covers 15 residues. In DNA, the CDR3 is TGTGCCAGCAGTTACTCAACAGGTACCTGGGATGGCTACACCTTC. Its protein is CASSYSTGTWDGYTF.

This clonotype was counted only a few times. The CDR3: CASSTGRDGVGSPLHF. The CDR3 region has the DNA TGTGCCAGTAGTACCGGGAGGGACGGAGTGGGATCACCCCTCCACTTT. The chain joins TRBV19 to TRBJ1-6, with TRBD1 as a possible D gene (5 bases). The CDR3 is 16 amino acids. Trimming removed 4 bases from V and 10 bases from J, with 20 bases in between. Germline CDR1 LNHDA, CDR2 SQIVND (reference sequence). Supplemented by reference TRBV19 and TRBJ1-6, the full variable domain reads DGGITQSPKYLFRKEGQNVTLSCEQNLNHDAMYWYRQDPGQGLRLIYYSQIVNDFQKGDIAEGYSVSREKKESFPLTVTSAQKNPTAFYLCASSTGRDGVGSPLHFGNGTRLTVT.

This clonotype has ten or more counts. This chain uses TRBV10-3 with TRBJ2-1; TRBD2 matches 11 bases. The CDR3 sequence is 14 residues long. CDR1 is ENHRY and CDR2 is SYGVKD in the germline V gene. Unmatched junction bases numbered 5, after V lost 6 bases and J lost 7 bases. Here the CDR3 DNA reads TGTGCCATCAGGGTCGCTAGCGGGAGGAATGAGCAGTTCTTC. This translates into CAIRVASGRNEQFF.

As concerns this clonotype: The CDR3 end shows no conserved phenylalanine or tryptophan, and so a read error is likely. The CDR3, as DNA: TGTGCCAGCAGAGAGCCCTCAGATACGCAGTATCTT. Translated, it gives CASREPSDTQYL. The chain is built from TRBV6-1 and TRBJ2-3; D not certain. Germline assignment: CDR1 MNHNS and CDR2 SASEGT. This CDR3 region has 12 residues. V was shortened by 6 bases and J by 4 bases, with 8 bases between the two germline ends.

At least ten counts were recorded for this clonotype. This sequence joins TRBV7-9 and TRBJ2-1, with no clear D. From germline, CDR1 is SEHNR and CDR2 FQNEAQ (reference sequence). The CDR3 is 14 amino acids. V was pared by 1 base and J by 7 bases, with 11 bases between. The CDR3 spells CASSLETGWNEQFF. CDR3 nucleotides: TGTGCCAGCAGCTTAGAGACTGGATGGAATGAGCAGTTCTTC.

The genes are TRBV28 and TRBJ1-1; D may be TRBD1 (6 bases). V lost 8 bases, J lost 0 bases, and 10 bases lay in between. This CDR3 has 13 residues. CDR1 is MDHEN, CDR2 SYDVKM, per germline. The CDR3 bases are TGTGCCAGCGGGGGACACCTGAACACTGAAGCTTTCTTT. Translation: CASGGHLNTEAFF.

Ten or more counts support this clonotype. The chain recombines TRBV18 with TRBJ2-2; D remains unclear. Germline values: CDR1 KGHSH, CDR2 LQKENI. The CDR3 runs to 13 residues. Trimming shortened V by 4 bases and J by 3 bases, and 6 bases separated the two germline ends. In DNA form, the CDR3 reads TGTGCCAGCTCACGTCTCGACACCGGGGAGCTGTTTTTT. It yields the protein CASSRLDTGELFF.

This clonotype has a count of ten or more. V is TRBV12-3 or TRBV12-4 and J is TRBJ1-2; D is perhaps TRBD1 (6 bases). CDR3 size: 16 residues. V was shortened by 4 bases and J by 5 bases, with 20 bases between the two germline ends. CDR3 sequence (DNA): TGTGCCAGCAGTTCAGGGTTGGGCAGGGGATATTATGGCTACACCTTC. This codes for CASSSGLGRGYYGYTF.

With regard to this clonotype: A much bigger clone sits one base away, suggesting this may be a read error. The V call is TRBV10-3, the J call TRBJ2-1; D unclear. Germline loops: CDR1 ENHRY, CDR2 SYGVKD. The CDR3 is 11 amino acids. V was trimmed by 3 bases and J by 4 bases, leaving 1 base between them. CDR3 coding DNA: TGTGCCATCAGTGAATACAATGAGCAGTTCTTC. Translating gives CAISEYNEQFF.

This clonotype was seen a handful of times. DNA of the CDR3: TGTGCCAGCAGCAACCGGGGGGGGGAAGCTTTCTTT. Its translation: CASSNRGGEAFF. This chain uses TRBV7-6 with TRBJ1-1; a possible D gene is TRBD1 (5 bases). There are 12 residues in the CDR3. V was pared by 5 bases and J by 8 bases, with 12 bases between. Germline lookup yields CDR1 SGHVS and CDR2 FNYEAQ.

This clonotype was detected only a few times. J is TRBJ2-4 and V is TRBV12-3 or TRBV12-4; the match to TRBD2 covers 8 bases. J lost 9 bases, V lost 6 bases, and 10 bases had no gene match. The CDR3 runs 14 residues. As DNA, the CDR3 is TGTGCCAGCAGCACGACTCGGGGGGGGGGCATTCAGTACTTC. It yields the protein CASSTTRGGGIQYF.

On this clonotype: Since a much larger clone is just one base distant, this may be a read error. The V gene is TRBV29-1, the J gene TRBJ2-5; 10 nucleotides align to TRBD2. The V gene's germline CDR1 is SQVTM and CDR2 ANQGSEA. This CDR3 has 14 amino acids. The CDR3 nucleotides are TGCAGCGTACGGACTAGCGGAGGCCAAGAGACCCAGCACTTC. It encodes CSVRTSGGQETQHF. Full variable domain (remainder filled in from reference TRBV29-1 and TRBJ2-5): SAVISQKPSRDICQRGTSLTIQCQVDSQVTMMFWYRQQPGQSLTLIATANQGSEATYESGFVIDKFPISRPNLTFSTLTVSNMSPEDSSIYLCSVRTSGGQETQHFGPGTRLLVL.

This clonotype was seen many times. The chain couples TRBV28 to TRBJ1-3; no definite D call. Germline-derived CDR1 and CDR2 are MDHEN and SYDVKM. This CDR3 is 14 amino acids long. V was clipped by 8 bases and J by 4 bases, with 15 bases between them. The CDR3: CASRRTAGGNTIYF. The DNA of the CDR3 is TGTGCCAGCCGGAGGACGGCGGGCGGAAACACCATATATTTT. Based on the CDR3 plus reference TRBV28 and TRBJ1-3, the full variable domain is DVKVTQSSRYLVKRTGEKVFLECVQDMDHENMFWYRQDPGLGLRLIYFSYDVKMKEKGDIPEGYSVSREKKERFSLILESASTNQTSMYLCASRRTAGGNTIYFGEGSWLTVV.

This clonotype has only a few counts. The chain has TRBV29-1 and TRBJ2-1, with TRBD1 matching over 8 bases. CDR3 length: 14 residues. Germline assignment: CDR1 SQVTM and CDR2 ANQGSEA. Trimming removed 6 bases from V and 5 bases from J; junction bases left unmatched: 9. DNA of the CDR3: TGCAGCGTCGTCGGGACAGGTAGTAACAATGAGCAGTTCTTC. Translation gives CSVVGTGSNNEQFF.

The chain's CDR3 is CASSQDLTVKGGNTIYF. The CDR3 nucleotides read TGTGCCAGCAGCCAAGATCTAACGGTGAAGGGTGGAAACACCATATATTTT. The chain combines TRBV14 with TRBJ1-3; D gene uncertain. The V end was cut by 0 bases, the J end by 3 bases, with 15 bases between. Germline values: CDR1 SGHDN, CDR2 FVKESK. The CDR3 is 17 amino acids.

This clonotype was found many times. This chain links TRBV12-3 or TRBV12-4 with TRBJ2-3; D may match TRBD1 or TRBD2 (5 bases each). Trimming shortened V by 2 bases and J by 1 base, and 13 bases separated the two germline ends. The CDR3 is 16 amino acids. This CDR3 is CASSLRGTVGTDTQYF. CDR3 bases: TGTGCCAGCAGTTTACGAGGGACCGTGGGCACAGATACGCAGTATTTT.

The rearrangement joins TRBV30 to TRBJ2-1; 9 bases line up with TRBD2. The trim removed 8 bases at V and 5 bases at J, leaving 7 bases unmatched. Germline CDR1 reads GTSNPN; CDR2 reads SVGIG (reference sequence). The CDR3 runs to 13 residues. CDR3 DNA: TGTGCCCTGGAGCGGGGGGCGAACAATGAGCAGTTCTTC. Its translation is CALERGANNEQFF.

The sample holds a few counts of this clonotype. This may stem from a read error, because a much larger clone lies one nucleotide away. The chain carries TRBV3-1 and TRBJ1-2; no firm D call. Germline lookup yields CDR1 LGHDT and CDR2 YNNKEL (reference sequence). The CDR3 totals 12 residues. V was trimmed by 0 bases and J by 1 base, leaving 0 bases between them. CDR3 amino acids: CASSQDNYGYTF. CDR3 coding DNA: TGTGCCAGCAGCCAAGATAACTATGGCTACACCTTC.

V gene TRBV9 combines with J gene TRBJ1-3; D is undetermined. V lost 2 bases and J lost 2, with 11 bases in between. CDR1 and CDR2 (germline): SGDLS, YYNGEE. The CDR3 runs to 15 residues. The CDR3 region is CASSVGFLAGNTIYF. The CDR3 DNA is TGTGCCAGCAGCGTGGGGTTCCTAGCTGGAAACACCATATATTTT.

This clonotype was recorded at least ten times. The chain has TRBV11-2 and TRBJ2-1, with 8 nucleotides matching TRBD2. Per germline, CDR1 SGHAT and CDR2 FQNNGV. This CDR3 is built from 16 residues. V trimming: 3 bases; J trimming: 8 bases; junction bases outside the gene matches: 12. The CDR3 DNA reads TGTGCCAGCAGCTTGGCGGGGGCTAGCGGGTTCTATGAGCAGTTCTTC. Protein product: CASSLAGASGFYEQFF.

This clonotype has a count of ten or more. V usage is TRBV11-3 and J usage is TRBJ2-5; weak D call: TRBD2 (6 bases). The CDR3 loop spans 14 amino acids. V shed 5 bases and J shed 5 bases, with 15 bases lying between them. Germline V CDR1 and CDR2: SGHNT, YENEEA. The CDR3 DNA is TGTGCCAGCAGCCCCCGAGCGGGTGGGGAGACCCAGTACTTC. This sequence encodes CASSPRAGGETQYF.

The chain couples TRBV6-2 or TRBV6-3 to TRBJ2-1; TRBD2 matches at 12 bases. The CDR3 is 16 amino acids. Per the germline V gene, CDR1 is MNHEY and CDR2 is SVGEGT. Losses at the gene ends were 5 bases for V and 8 bases for J; bases not matched to a gene: 10. The CDR3 protein is CASSPRLAGVPDEQFF. In nucleotides, the CDR3 is TGTGCCAGCAGTCCTAGACTAGCGGGAGTTCCCGATGAGCAGTTCTTC.

This chain connects TRBV9 to TRBJ2-1, with 9 bases identical to TRBD2. CDR3 length equals 13 residues. After removal of 2 bases from V and 9 bases from J, the junction contained 3 bases not matched to a gene. Germline values: CDR1 SGDLS, CDR2 YYNGEE. This chain's CDR3 is CASSVASGIEQFF. The CDR3 nucleotides are TGTGCCAGCAGCGTGGCTAGCGGGATTGAGCAGTTCTTC.